This paragraph reports one T cell receptor (beta chain). Sequencing used immunoSEQ multiplex PCR; TCRdb keeps in-frame clones, though not all of them. The sample records tens of thousands of clones, approximately 90% being singletons. Per the germline V gene, CDR1 is SGHTA and CDR2 is FQGNSA. This CDR3 has 17 amino acids. Trimming left V 1 base short and J 5 bases short, with 20 bases between. This sample stems from a study of cytomegalovirus exposure and HLA in healthy donors. V and J are TRBV7-2 and TRBJ1-2, with D possibly TRBD1 on 5 matching bases. The source is a woman aged 18-29 years in good health and CMV-seronegative. Sequencing input: PBMCs. The CDR3 here is CASSLVQGGRLNYGYTF. CDR3 in DNA: TGTGCCAGCAGCTTAGTTCAGGGTGGGCGGTTAAATTATGGCTACACCTTC.